This entry lists 23 T cell receptor beta chains sequenced from one sample in a study of T and B cells in COVID-19 patients. From blood, about 240-550 ng of genomic DNA served as TRB template. Multiplex PCR with BIOMED2 TRB-A/B primer pools amplified TRB rearrangements. A single record per CDR3 protein comes from TCRdb applying MiXCR to the multiplex PCR reads. This table has about 16,000 distinct CDR3 sequences, roughly 29% appearing once. The specimen sequenced was blood. The receptor set was obtained from a human donor who had recovered from COVID-19.

V is TRBV24-1 and J is TRBJ1-5; D gene unclear. Germline V gene lookup returns CDR1 KGHDR and CDR2 SFDVKD. V was pared by 4 bases and J by 3 bases, with 6 bases between. The CDR3 runs 13 residues. The CDR3 protein is CATSDANNQPQHF. The CDR3 DNA reads TGTGCCACCAGTGACGCAAACAATCAGCCCCAGCATTTT.

The rearrangement joins TRBV5-6 to TRBJ1-2, with D tentatively TRBD1 (5 bases). The length of the CDR3 is 15 residues. Germline V gives CDR1 SGHDT, CDR2 YYEEEE. Between the trimmed V and J ends, which lost 4 bases and 2 bases, there was a span of 15 bases. CDR3: CASSPSTETNYGYTF. The CDR3 DNA reads TGTGCCAGCAGCCCGTCGACAGAGACGAACTATGGCTACACCTTC.

This chain joins TRBV30 and TRBJ1-5; D is possibly TRBD1 (6 bases). Germline values: CDR1 GTSNPN, CDR2 SVGIG (reference sequence). The CDR3 contains 14 residues. The V end lost 2 bases, the J end lost 9 bases, and 17 bases lay between the germline ends. The CDR3 DNA sequence: TGTGCCTGGAGTAGGGGGGGGGGGCTAGGGCCCCAGCATTTT. Its protein product is CAWSRGGGLGPQHF.

A few counts support this clonotype. The CDR3 region has the DNA TGTGCCAGCAGTTACTCGCCTCCCTACTGGAACAGGGGAAATCACTACAATGAGCAGTTCTTC. Protein product: CASSYSPPYWNRGNHYNEQFF. The chain links TRBV6-2 or TRBV6-3 to TRBJ2-1; TRBD1 matches at 7 bases. Germline V gives CDR1 MNHEY, CDR2 SVGEGT. The CDR3 length is 21 residues. Trimming cost V 0 bases and J 3 bases; bases outside gene matches: 20.

This clonotype occurred a few times. V and J are TRBV13 and TRBJ2-7; no reliable D call. V gave up 10 bases and J gave up 4 bases, with 20 bases separating them. The CDR3 has 14 amino acids. Germline V CDR1 and CDR2: PRHDT, FYEKMQ (reference sequence). The CDR3 protein is CATNQKGQEYEQYF. The CDR3 bases are TGTGCCACCAACCAAAAGGGTCAGGAATACGAGCAGTACTTC.

The CDR3 loop reads CASSKRDRGSFVGGYTF. CDR3 DNA: TGTGCCAGTAGTAAAAGGGACAGGGGATCGTTCGTGGGCGGCTACACCTTC. The gene calls are TRBV19 and TRBJ1-2; 10 bases fit TRBD1. CDR3 length: 17 amino acids. Germline V lookup: CDR1 LNHDA, CDR2 SQIVND (reference sequence). The V gene end was trimmed by 4 bases and the J gene end by 8 bases; junction bases not matched to a gene: 16.

This chain joins TRBV7-2 and TRBJ2-7, with D perhaps assigned TRBD1 or TRBD2 (7 bases each). The CDR3 runs 15 residues. V was cut by 4 bases and J by 6 bases, with 19 bases left in between. The germline CDR1 and CDR2 sequences are SGHTA and FQGNSA. CDR3 sequence (DNA): TGTGCCAGCAGCTCAAAGTCAGGGGGGGGTGGCGAGCAGTACTTC. Encoded protein: CASSSKSGGGGEQYF.

The rearrangement links TRBV30 to TRBJ1-1; D is unclear. Germline V gene sequence: CDR1 GTSNPN, CDR2 SVGIG (reference sequence). The CDR3 contains 13 residues. V was trimmed by 3 bases and J by 4 bases, leaving 12 bases between them. The CDR3 DNA reads TGTGCCTGGAGCCTGGGAGGGTCCACTGAAGCTTTCTTT. It specifies CAWSLGGSTEAFF. Filled out from reference TRBV30 and TRBJ1-1, the complete variable domain reads SQTIHQWPATLVQPVGSPLSLECTVEGTSNPNLYWYRQAAGRGLQLLFYSVGIGQISSEVPQNLSASRPQDRQFILSSKKLLLSDSGFYLCAWSLGGSTEAFFGQGTRLTVV.

The chain links TRBV5-1 to TRBJ1-4; 9 bases fit TRBD1. There are 16 residues in the CDR3. CDR1 and CDR2 from the germline V gene are SGHRS and YFSETQ. The V segment lost 0 bases and the J segment 7 bases; nucleotides outside the gene matches: 7. CDR3 coding DNA: TGCGCCAGCAGCTTGGCGGGACAGGGAGGAAGTGAAAAACTGTTTTTT. This codes for CASSLAGQGGSEKLFF.

The chain employs TRBV7-9 and TRBJ1-2; 7 nucleotides match TRBD1. CDR1 is SEHNR, CDR2 FQNEAQ, per germline (reference sequence). This CDR3 is 12 amino acids long. Germline trimming cut 3 bases from V and 8 bases from J; bases unmatched to any gene: 3. CDR3 DNA sequence: TGTGCCAGCAGCTTGACAGGGAGAGGCTACACCTTC. It specifies CASSLTGRGYTF.

This clonotype was seen a single time. This may come from a read error, since a much larger clone is one base off. This chain uses TRBV5-4 with TRBJ2-7, with D tentatively TRBD2 (5 bases). The ends were cut back, 0 bases at V and 9 bases at J, with 19 bases in the middle. The germline gives CDR1 SGHNT, CDR2 YYREEE (reference sequence). The CDR3 covers 15 residues. Here the CDR3 DNA reads TGTGCCAGCAGCTTGGGCGCCCTAGCCGAAGCCGTGCAGTACTTC. Protein product: CASSLGALAEAVQYF. Full variable domain (missing parts from reference TRBV5-4 and TRBJ2-7): ETGVTQSPTHLIKTRGQQVTLRCSSQSGHNTVSWYQQALGQGPQFIFQYYREEENGRGNFPPRFSGLQFPNYSSELNVNALELDDSALYLCASSLGALAEAVQYFGPGTRLTVT.

Details on this clonotype: A much larger clone differs from this one at a single base, so this may be a read error. This rearrangement joins TRBV19 to TRBJ2-1, with 7 bases fitting TRBD1. This CDR3 region has 14 residues. V trimming: 3 bases; J trimming: 10 bases; junction bases outside the gene matches: 9. Germline CDR1 is LNHDA and CDR2 is SQIVND (reference sequence). CDR3 sequence reads: CASSIPGGPYEQFF. CDR3 bases: TGTGCCAGTAGTATTCCAGGGGGACCCTACGAGCAGTTCTTC.

The chain combines TRBV27 with TRBJ1-1, with a weak D call TRBD1 (5 bases). Germline V gene sequence: CDR1 MNHEY, CDR2 SMNVEV (reference sequence). V gave up 7 bases and J gave up 6 bases, with 24 bases separating them. CDR3 length: 16 amino acids. CDR3 nucleotides: TGTGCCAGCACCGCCGAGTGGGGGACCGACGGGGCTGAAGCTTTCTTT. This codes for CASTAEWGTDGAEAFF.

The chain uses TRBV27 and TRBJ2-7; 10 bases agree with TRBD2. The trim removed 5 bases at V and 5 bases at J, leaving 15 bases unmatched. Germline V CDR1 and CDR2: MNHEY, SMNVEV (reference sequence). The CDR3 has 17 residues. The CDR3 DNA reads TGTGCCAGCAGTCACGCTAGCGGGGGACCACCCCGCGACGAGCAGTACTTC. Translation gives CASSHASGGPPRDEQYF.

This clonotype counts as medium-sized. This sequence joins TRBV27 and TRBJ2-7; D unresolved. Germline loops: CDR1 MNHEY, CDR2 SMNVEV (reference sequence). The CDR3 extends over 14 amino acids. Deletions cut 2 bases from V and 1 base from J, with 9 bases between. CDR3 region: CASSLGIPSYEQYF. In nucleotides, the CDR3 is TGTGCCAGCAGTTTAGGGATCCCGTCCTACGAGCAGTACTTC.

The chain couples TRBV7-6 to TRBJ2-1; 8 bases match TRBD2. This CDR3 region has 15 residues. After removal of 1 base from V and 6 bases from J, the junction contained 5 bases not matched to a gene. Germline V gives CDR1 SGHVS, CDR2 FNYEAQ. CDR3 nucleotides: TGTGCCAGCAGCTTAGTCTCGGGACTAGTCAATGAGCAGTTCTTC. It codes for CASSLVSGLVNEQFF.

The chain combines TRBV5-1 with TRBJ2-5, with 13 bases fitting TRBD2. The trim removed 3 bases at V and 4 bases at J, leaving 6 bases unmatched. The CDR3 is 16 amino acids. Germline values: CDR1 SGHRS, CDR2 YFSETQ. DNA of the CDR3: TGCGCCAGCAGCTCGGGACTAGCGGGGAAAGGAGAGACCCAGTACTTC. This gives the protein CASSSGLAGKGETQYF.

This clonotype has at least ten counts. The rearrangement uses TRBV5-4 and TRBJ2-3, with unresolved D. Between the trimmed V and J ends, which lost 3 bases and 6 bases, there was a span of 8 bases. CDR1 and CDR2 (germline): SGHNT, YYREEE (reference sequence). This CDR3 is built from 12 residues. The CDR3 coding sequence is TGTGCCAGCAGCTCGGATGGGGATACGCAGTATTTT. Its translation: CASSSDGDTQYF.

This clonotype was observed once. This chain connects TRBV20-1 to TRBJ2-4; D may be TRBD1 or TRBD2 (5 bases each). CDR3 length: 18 amino acids. V dropped 0 bases and J dropped 6 bases, with 24 bases sitting between them. Germline CDR1 and CDR2: DFQATT and SNEGSKA (reference sequence). This CDR3 reads CSARDEGQRTEKANIQYF. In nucleotides, the CDR3 is TGCAGTGCTAGAGATGAGGGGCAAAGGACGGAGAAGGCAAACATTCAGTACTTC.

This clonotype rates as medium-sized. V and J are TRBV19 and TRBJ2-7, with 9 bases lining up with TRBD1. Looked up from germline, CDR1 is LNHDA and CDR2 is SQIVND (reference sequence). The CDR3 loop spans 15 amino acids. The V and J ends lost 5 bases and 3 bases, in that order; junction bases with no gene match: 8. CDR3: CASSLTGTGFYEQYF. The CDR3 coding sequence is TGTGCCAGTAGTTTGACCGGGACAGGGTTCTACGAGCAGTACTTC.

A note on this clonotype: One end of the junction varies from germline; a read error may be responsible. The chain employs TRBV10-3 and TRBJ2-1, with 7 bases lining up with TRBD2. This CDR3 region has 12 residues. CDR1 is ENHRY and CDR2 is SYGVKD in the germline V gene. This CDR3 is CALSGAGNEQFF. The CDR3 bases are TGTGCCCTCAGCGGGGCCGGTAATGAGCAGTTCTTC.

The V and J genes are TRBV24-1 and TRBJ2-5, with D uncertain. Germline CDR1 KGHDR, CDR2 SFDVKD. V was clipped by 0 bases and J by 3 bases, with 4 bases between them. This CDR3 spans 13 amino acids. The CDR3 nucleotides read TGTGCCACCAGTGATTTGTCTGAAGAGACCCAGTACTTC. It encodes CATSDLSEETQYF.

This clonotype was seen a handful of times. The rearrangement joins TRBV12-3 or TRBV12-4 to TRBJ1-4; possibly TRBD1 for D (5 bases). CDR3 size: 15 residues. Trimming cost V 8 bases and J 0 bases, with 13 bases left between them. The CDR3 DNA sequence: TGTGCCAGCCGGCAGGGTATCGCAACTAATGAAAAACTGTTTTTT. This gives the protein CASRQGIATNEKLFF.